This note documents a single T cell receptor (beta chain) sequence. The repertoire was sequenced with immunoSEQ multiplex PCR; TCRdb's copy has only in-frame clones and lacks some. The sample contains about 220,000 clones, 90% of which appear only once. The entry originates in a study of blood T cell repertoires in COVID-19. The CDR3 has 14 residues. The germline V gene has CDR1 KGHSH and CDR2 LQKENI. Unmatched junction bases numbered 4, after V lost 3 bases and J lost 4 bases. Participant ages covered about 18 to 89 years across about two dozen US areas. Within 2 weeks before study entry, exposed participants met a COVID-19 case.

V usage is TRBV18 and J usage is TRBJ2-3; the match to TRBD1 covers 7 bases. The receptor was derived from a young man who had been exposed to COVID-19. Sequenced input: PBMCs or T cells enriched from blood (not recorded which). DNA of the CDR3: TGTGCCAGCTCACCGTCAACAGGGGCAGATACGCAGTATTTT. Translation: CASSPSTGADTQYF. Filled out from reference TRBV18 and TRBJ2-3, the complete variable domain reads NAGVMQNPRHLVRRRGQEARLRCSPMKGHSHVYWYRQLPEEGLKFMVYLQKENIIDESGMPKERFSAEFPKEGPSILRIQQVVRGDSAAYFCASSPSTGADTQYFGPGTRLTVL.